This T cell receptor (beta chain) stems from a study of blood T cell repertoires in COVID-19. The CDR3 is made up of 12 amino acids. The V and J ends lost 3 bases and 5 bases respectively, with 7 bases between them. The method was immunoSEQ multiplex PCR; TCRdb's version includes in-frame clones alone and lacks a portion of them. The table has some 220,000 clones, roughly 85% seen once; the top ten hold approximately 2.3%. The chain recombines TRBV12-3 or TRBV12-4 with TRBJ1-1; D unclear. The source material was peripheral blood. The receptor was derived from a woman between 65 and 79 years old with COVID-19, enrolled during active disease. In DNA, the CDR3 is TGTGCCAGCAGTTTTCAGGAAACTGAAGCTTTCTTT. Protein product: CASSFQETEAFF.